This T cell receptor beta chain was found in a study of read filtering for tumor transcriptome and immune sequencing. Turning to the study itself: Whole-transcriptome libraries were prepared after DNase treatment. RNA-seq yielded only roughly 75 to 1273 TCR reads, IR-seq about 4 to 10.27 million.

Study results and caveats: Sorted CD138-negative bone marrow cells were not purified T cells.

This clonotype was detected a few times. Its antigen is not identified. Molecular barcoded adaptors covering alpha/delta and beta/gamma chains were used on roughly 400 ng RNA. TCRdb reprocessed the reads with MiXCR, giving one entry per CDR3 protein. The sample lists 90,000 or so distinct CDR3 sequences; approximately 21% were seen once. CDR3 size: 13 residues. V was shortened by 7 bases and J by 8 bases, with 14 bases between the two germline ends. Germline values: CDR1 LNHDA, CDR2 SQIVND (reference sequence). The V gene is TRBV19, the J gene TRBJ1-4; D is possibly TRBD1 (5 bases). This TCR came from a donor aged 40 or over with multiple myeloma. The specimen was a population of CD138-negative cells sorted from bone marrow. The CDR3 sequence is CASTGQGYEKLFF. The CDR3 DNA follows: TGTGCCAGTACAGGGCAGGGATACGAAAAACTGTTTTTT.